A selection of T cell receptor beta chains follows, all from one sample in a study of CD8+ T cells in alopecia areata. Assay: immunoSEQ multiplex PCR; the TCRdb copy retains only in-frame clones and omits some. The table includes over 120,000 clones, approximately 50% detected once. Sequences were derived from CD4+ T cells sorted from blood, sampled at week 0. The receptors here all came from a human donor with alopecia areata. Each CDR3 is given with its conserved first and last residue. The D gene is left open where the match is weak. For some rows the clone size is stated as once, few or many, or as a class when expanded; others skip it.

len: 12; j_gene: TRBJ2-7; d_gene: TRBD1; abundance: .; v_gene: TRBV29-1; CDR3aa: CSVAGQGYEQYF; CDR3nt: TGCAGCGTTGCGGGACAGGGCTACGAGCAGTACTTC
len: 12; j_gene: TRBJ1-5; d_gene: .; abundance: .; v_gene: TRBV27; CDR3aa: CASQTRGQPQHF; CDR3nt: TGTGCCAGCCAGACCCGCGGTCAGCCCCAGCATTTT
len: 14; j_gene: TRBJ2-1; d_gene: TRBD2; abundance: once; v_gene: TRBV29-1; CDR3aa: CSVGGAGVYNEQFF; CDR3nt: TGCAGCGTTGGTGGAGCGGGAGTCTACAATGAGCAGTTCTTC
len: 13; j_gene: TRBJ2-7; d_gene: TRBD2; abundance: .; v_gene: TRBV29-1; CDR3aa: CSVAPRLADEQYF; CDR3nt: TGCAGCGTTGCTCCGAGACTAGCAGACGAGCAGTACTTC
len: 15; j_gene: TRBJ1-1; d_gene: TRBD1; abundance: .; v_gene: TRBV5-1; CDR3aa: CASSPGTGTNTEAFF; CDR3nt: TGCGCCAGCAGCCCCGGGACAGGGACGAACACTGAAGCTTTCTTT
len: 13; j_gene: TRBJ1-1; d_gene: .; abundance: .; v_gene: TRBV5-1; CDR3aa: CASSLGTNTEAFF; CDR3nt: TGCGCCAGCAGCTTGGGGACGAACACTGAAGCTTTCTTT
len: 17; j_gene: TRBJ2-1; d_gene: TRBD2; abundance: few; v_gene: TRBV7-9; CDR3aa: CASSYILTSGRDNEQFF; CDR3nt: TGTGCCAGCAGCTACATCCTTACTAGCGGGAGAGACAATGAGCAGTTCTTC
len: 12; j_gene: TRBJ1-1; d_gene: TRBD1; abundance: .; v_gene: TRBV6-6; CDR3aa: CAINRGDTEAFF; CDR3nt: TGTGCCATCAACAGGGGGGACACTGAAGCTTTCTTT
len: 13; j_gene: TRBJ2-5; d_gene: .; abundance: .; v_gene: TRBV13; CDR3aa: CASSRVRQETQYF; CDR3nt: TGTGCCAGCAGCCGGGTTCGACAAGAGACCCAGTACTTC
len: 15; j_gene: TRBJ2-5; d_gene: TRBD2; abundance: few; v_gene: TRBV7-2; CDR3aa: CASSLSTPGGETQYF; CDR3nt: TGTGCCAGCAGCTTATCTACCCCGGGAGGAGAGACCCAGTACTTC
len: 16; j_gene: TRBJ2-1; d_gene: TRBD2; abundance: few; v_gene: TRBV7-9; CDR3aa: CASSPAAGARGNEQFF; CDR3nt: TGTGCCAGCAGCCCCGCGGCGGGAGCAAGAGGCAATGAGCAGTTCTTC
len: 15; j_gene: TRBJ2-1; d_gene: .; abundance: .; v_gene: TRBV4-3; CDR3aa: CASSQGQASYNEQFF; CDR3nt: TGCGCCAGCAGCCAAGGACAGGCTTCCTACAATGAGCAGTTCTTC
len: 17; j_gene: TRBJ1-2; d_gene: .; abundance: .; v_gene: TRBV4-1; CDR3aa: CASSQAIRTPNFYGYTF; CDR3nt: TGCGCCAGCAGCCAAGCTATACGGACACCGAATTTCTATGGCTACACCTTC
len: 12; j_gene: TRBJ2-5; d_gene: .; abundance: few; v_gene: TRBV10-3; CDR3aa: CASAFSPETQYF; CDR3nt: TGTGCCTCCGCGTTCTCTCCTGAGACCCAGTACTTC
len: 13; j_gene: TRBJ2-4; d_gene: .; abundance: .; v_gene: TRBV25-1; CDR3aa: CASSESRTESQYF; CDR3nt: TGTGCCAGCAGTGAAAGTAGGACGGAGAGCCAGTACTTC
len: 16; j_gene: TRBJ2-2; d_gene: .; abundance: once; v_gene: TRBV7-2; CDR3aa: CASSFNGVTLRGELFF; CDR3nt: TGTGCCAGCAGCTTTAATGGGGTCACCCTGAGGGGGGAGCTGTTTTTT
len: 13; j_gene: TRBJ2-4; d_gene: TRBD1; abundance: .; v_gene: TRBV30; CDR3aa: CAWDPGQATLQYF; CDR3nt: TGTGCCTGGGACCCGGGACAGGCTACCCTCCAGTACTTC
len: 15; j_gene: TRBJ2-7; d_gene: TRBD1; abundance: .; v_gene: TRBV7-2; CDR3aa: CASSLAGQGAGEQYF; CDR3nt: TGTGCCAGCAGCTTAGCGGGGCAGGGGGCGGGGGAGCAGTACTTC
len: 14; j_gene: TRBJ2-5; d_gene: .; abundance: .; v_gene: TRBV27; CDR3aa: CASSLSTGRETQYF; CDR3nt: TGTGCCAGCAGTTTATCGACGGGAAGAGAGACCCAGTACTTC
len: 14; j_gene: TRBJ2-7; d_gene: TRBD1; abundance: few; v_gene: TRBV5-1; CDR3aa: CASTEGQGSYEQYF; CDR3nt: TGCGCCAGCACGGAGGGACAGGGATCCTACGAGCAGTACTTC
len: 14; j_gene: TRBJ2-3; d_gene: TRBD2; abundance: .; v_gene: TRBV30; CDR3aa: CAWLLAGGTDTQYF; CDR3nt: TGTGCCTGGTTACTAGCGGGAGGCACAGATACGCAGTATTTT
len: 13; j_gene: TRBJ2-7; d_gene: TRBD1; abundance: once; v_gene: TRBV30; CDR3aa: CAWSTGTGYEQYF; CDR3nt: TGTGCCTGGAGTACGGGGACAGGGTACGAGCAGTACTTC
len: 16; j_gene: TRBJ2-1; d_gene: TRBD1; abundance: .; v_gene: TRBV5-1; CDR3aa: CASSLSGTGGYNEQFF; CDR3nt: TGCGCCAGCAGCCTTTCCGGGACAGGGGGGTACAATGAGCAGTTCTTC
len: 12; j_gene: TRBJ1-1; d_gene: TRBD1; abundance: few; v_gene: TRBV27; CDR3aa: CASSFQGGEAFF; CDR3nt: TGTGCCAGCAGTTTCCAGGGGGGTGAAGCTTTCTTT
len: 12; j_gene: TRBJ2-1; d_gene: .; abundance: many; v_gene: TRBV10-3; CDR3aa: CAISNGVNEQFF; CDR3nt: TGTGCCATCAGTAACGGGGTTAATGAGCAGTTCTTC
len: 15; j_gene: TRBJ2-2; d_gene: TRBD1; abundance: medium-sized; v_gene: TRBV6-1; CDR3aa: CATTPDRGHTGELFF; CDR3nt: TGTGCCACCACGCCGGACAGGGGACACACCGGGGAGCTGTTTTTT
len: 14; j_gene: TRBJ2-2; d_gene: .; abundance: .; v_gene: TRBV15; CDR3aa: CATSRGWDTGELFF; CDR3nt: TGTGCCACCAGCAGGGGGTGGGACACCGGGGAGCTGTTTTTT
len: 11; j_gene: TRBJ2-5; d_gene: .; abundance: .; v_gene: TRBV29-1; CDR3aa: CSVNPQETQYF; CDR3nt: TGCAGCGTTAATCCCCAAGAGACCCAGTACTTC
len: 11; j_gene: TRBJ2-1; d_gene: .; abundance: .; v_gene: TRBV29-1; CDR3aa: CSVEGANEQFF; CDR3nt: TGCAGCGTTGAAGGAGCGAATGAGCAGTTCTTC
len: 16; j_gene: TRBJ2-1; d_gene: TRBD2; abundance: few; v_gene: TRBV30; CDR3aa: CAWGRGLAGGGDEQFF; CDR3nt: TGTGCCTGGGGGAGGGGACTAGCGGGAGGTGGCGATGAGCAGTTCTTC
len: 13; j_gene: TRBJ1-2; d_gene: .; abundance: .; v_gene: TRBV10-3; CDR3aa: CAISATGNYGYTF; CDR3nt: TGTGCCATCAGTGCTACGGGAAACTATGGCTACACCTTC
len: 10; j_gene: TRBJ1-1; d_gene: .; abundance: few; v_gene: TRBV29-1; CDR3aa: CSVVNTEAFF; CDR3nt: TGCAGCGTTGTGAACACTGAAGCTTTCTTT
len: 14; j_gene: TRBJ1-2; d_gene: .; abundance: few; v_gene: TRBV5-6; CDR3aa: CASSLSGIGYGYTF; CDR3nt: TGTGCCAGCAGCTTGTCTGGTATCGGCTATGGCTACACCTTC
len: 16; j_gene: TRBJ2-6; d_gene: TRBD1; abundance: .; v_gene: TRBV7-2; CDR3aa: CASSSSGGTGANVLTF; CDR3nt: TGTGCCAGCAGCTCCTCAGGGGGCACTGGGGCCAACGTCCTGACTTTC
len: 15; j_gene: TRBJ1-3; d_gene: .; abundance: .; v_gene: TRBV9; CDR3aa: CASSSRGYSGNTIYF; CDR3nt: TGTGCCAGCAGCTCCAGGGGATACTCTGGAAACACCATATATTTT
len: 15; j_gene: TRBJ2-1; d_gene: .; abundance: once; v_gene: TRBV7-9; CDR3aa: CASSFSGGLLNEQFF; CDR3nt: TGTGCCAGCAGCTTCTCCGGGGGCCTACTCAATGAGCAGTTCTTC
len: 14; j_gene: TRBJ2-3; d_gene: .; abundance: .; v_gene: TRBV5-1; CDR3aa: CASSLSVPTDTQYF; CDR3nt: TGCGCCAGCAGCTTGAGCGTTCCCACAGATACGCAGTATTTT
len: 16; j_gene: TRBJ1-1; d_gene: .; abundance: .; v_gene: TRBV4-1; CDR3aa: CASSQGGNQGRTEAFF; CDR3nt: TGCGCCAGCAGCCAAGGGGGCAATCAGGGGCGAACTGAAGCTTTCTTT
len: 17; j_gene: TRBJ2-1; d_gene: TRBD2; abundance: few; v_gene: TRBV7-2; CDR3aa: CASSPRRGRGALGEQFF; CDR3nt: TGTGCCAGCAGCCCCCGCCGGGGGCGGGGGGCCTTGGGGGAGCAGTTCTTC
len: 13; j_gene: TRBJ2-7; d_gene: TRBD2; abundance: .; v_gene: TRBV25-1; CDR3aa: CASGLAGVGEQYF; CDR3nt: TGTGCCAGCGGCTTAGCGGGAGTTGGTGAGCAGTACTTC
len: 12; j_gene: TRBJ2-1; d_gene: .; abundance: few; v_gene: TRBV15; CDR3aa: CATGLGYNEQFF; CDR3nt: TGTGCCACGGGACTCGGGTACAATGAGCAGTTCTTC
len: 13; j_gene: TRBJ1-1; d_gene: TRBD1; abundance: many; v_gene: TRBV23-1; CDR3aa: CASRDRGSTEAFF; CDR3nt: TGCGCCAGCCGGGACAGGGGGAGCACTGAAGCTTTCTTT
len: 13; j_gene: TRBJ2-1; d_gene: TRBD2; abundance: once; v_gene: TRBV11-1; CDR3aa: CASSLLTSGEQFF; CDR3nt: TGTGCCAGCAGCTTATTGACTAGCGGAGAGCAGTTCTTC
len: 15; j_gene: TRBJ2-2; d_gene: TRBD2; abundance: few; v_gene: TRBV9; CDR3aa: CASSPRTSGGGELFF; CDR3nt: TGTGCCAGCAGCCCCCGGACTAGCGGAGGCGGGGAGCTGTTTTTT
len: 14; j_gene: TRBJ2-5; d_gene: .; abundance: .; v_gene: TRBV5-1; CDR3aa: CASSLGQTTETQYF; CDR3nt: TGCGCCAGCAGCTTGGGACAGACAACAGAGACCCAGTACTTC
len: 13; j_gene: TRBJ1-1; d_gene: .; abundance: .; v_gene: TRBV11-2; CDR3aa: CASSRGGGTEAFF; CDR3nt: TGTGCCAGCAGCCGGGGCGGTGGGACTGAAGCTTTCTTT
len: 17; j_gene: TRBJ1-5; d_gene: TRBD1; abundance: .; v_gene: TRBV4-2; CDR3aa: CASSPREMTGGDQPQHF; CDR3nt: TGTGCCAGCAGCCCGCGCGAGATGACAGGGGGCGATCAGCCCCAGCATTTT
len: 16; j_gene: TRBJ2-7; d_gene: TRBD2; abundance: .; v_gene: TRBV4-1; CDR3aa: CASASYRASGGYEQYF; CDR3nt: TGCGCCAGCGCTTCATACCGGGCTAGCGGAGGCTACGAGCAGTACTTC
len: 14; j_gene: TRBJ2-2; d_gene: .; abundance: few; v_gene: TRBV29-1; CDR3aa: CSVRSTGNTGELFF; CDR3nt: TGCAGCGTTCGCTCGACAGGGAACACCGGGGAGCTGTTTTTT
len: 13; j_gene: TRBJ2-7; d_gene: TRBD1; abundance: .; v_gene: TRBV25-1; CDR3aa: CASSEGTVYEQYF; CDR3nt: TGTGCCAGCAGTGAAGGGACAGTTTACGAGCAGTACTTC
len: 13; j_gene: TRBJ1-1; d_gene: .; abundance: .; v_gene: TRBV5-6; CDR3aa: CASSGQLNTEAFF; CDR3nt: TGTGCCAGCAGTGGACAGCTGAACACTGAAGCTTTCTTT
len: 14; j_gene: TRBJ1-1; d_gene: TRBD1; abundance: few; v_gene: TRBV5-4; CDR3aa: CASSVDIGTVDAFF; CDR3nt: TGTGCCAGCAGCGTAGACATCGGGACAGTCGACGCTTTCTTT
len: 13; j_gene: TRBJ2-1; d_gene: .; abundance: .; v_gene: TRBV29-1; CDR3aa: CSGSGRSYNEQFF; CDR3nt: TGCAGCGGTAGCGGCAGGTCCTACAATGAGCAGTTCTTC
len: 13; j_gene: TRBJ1-5; d_gene: .; abundance: .; v_gene: TRBV27; CDR3aa: CASSLQGNQPQHF; CDR3nt: TGTGCCAGCAGTCTACAGGGTAATCAGCCCCAGCATTTT
len: 11; j_gene: TRBJ1-1; d_gene: .; abundance: .; v_gene: TRBV30; CDR3aa: CAWRPRSGAFF; CDR3nt: TGTGCCTGGAGACCACGGTCCGGAGCTTTCTTT
len: 13; j_gene: TRBJ2-1; d_gene: .; abundance: .; v_gene: TRBV29-1; CDR3aa: CSVEVGRYNEQFF; CDR3nt: TGCAGCGTTGAAGTTGGGAGATACAATGAGCAGTTCTTC
len: 14; j_gene: TRBJ1-2; d_gene: .; abundance: .; v_gene: TRBV4-1; CDR3aa: CASSQGGDAYGYTF; CDR3nt: TGCGCCAGCAGCCAAGGGGGAGACGCCTATGGCTACACCTTC